Given below is one TCR beta chain in context. The antigen is undetermined. The data belong to a study of CD8+ T cells in alopecia areata. Study-level findings and limits: Because of a solitary nonresponder, the connection of baseline CD8+ expansion to response stays uncertain.

cDNA prepared by RNA extraction and subsequent reverse transcription served as the template for sequencing. This table comes from immunoSEQ multiplex PCR, and its TCRdb copy is limited to in-frame clones, with some not included. The table has under 200,000 clones, approximately 65% seen once; the top ten hold 0.91%. The treatment: oral pan-JAK inhibitor, 5-10 mg twice daily. Both peripheral blood and punch biopsies of lesional scalp skin were obtained from patients who had alopecia areata. The TCR comes from a human donor with alopecia areata. Here the sequenced sample was CD4+ T cells sorted from blood, taken at week 4, from a patient treated with tofacitinib.

DNA of the CDR3: TGCAGCCTACGGACAGGCCACGAGCAGTTCTTC. Amino acid sequence: CSLRTGHEQFF. J is TRBJ2-1 and V is TRBV29-1, with 7 bases fitting TRBD1. Unmatched junction bases numbered 8, after V lost 8 bases and J lost 10 bases. Germline CDR1 and CDR2: SQVTM and ANQGSEA. CDR3 length: 11 residues.